Listed here are 20 T cell receptor beta chains from one sample, sequenced in a study of beta chain features in type 1 diabetes. All of the isolated RNA was reverse transcribed, so expressed TCRB transcripts were sequenced. Some clones are missing from TCRdb's copy, which holds only in-frame ones; the method was immunoSEQ multiplex PCR. This repertoire shows about 230,000 clones, 9.6% found once; its top ten account for approximately 0.03%. The sample was naive CD4+ T cells from blood. The receptors shown here come from a woman between 18 and 30 years old in good health.

This clone was seen more than once but under ten times. The chain is built from TRBV15 and TRBJ1-5; D ambiguous. V was pared by 1 base and J by 7 bases, with 14 bases between. This CDR3 spans 15 amino acids. From germline, CDR1 is LNHNV and CDR2 YYDKDF (reference sequence). Here the CDR3 reads CATSRGRGVEQPQHF. The DNA of the CDR3 is TGTGCCACCAGCAGAGGGCGGGGAGTCGAGCAGCCCCAGCATTTT.

CDR3 in amino acids: CASSLEGQGIYEQYF. Here the CDR3 DNA reads TGCGCCAGCAGCTTGGAAGGACAGGGGATCTACGAGCAGTACTTC. The genes are TRBV5-1 and TRBJ2-7; 9 bases line up with TRBD1. The CDR3 sequence is 15 residues long. Losses at the gene ends were 0 bases for V and 3 bases for J; bases not matched to a gene: 4. CDR1 and CDR2 from the germline V gene are SGHRS and YFSETQ.

The chain couples TRBV30 to TRBJ2-7, with TRBD2 identical over 7 bases. J lost 10 bases, V lost 3 bases, and 12 bases had no gene match. The V gene's germline CDR1 is GTSNPN and CDR2 SVGIG (reference sequence). CDR3 length equals 13 residues. CDR3 region: CAWSAGTGTKQYF. The CDR3 bases are TGTGCCTGGAGCGCCGGGACGGGGACTAAACAGTACTTC.

This rearrangement joins TRBV5-1 to TRBJ1-2, with 7 bases lining up with TRBD1. The ends lost 4 bases at V and 4 bases at J; junction bases unmatched: 7. The CDR3 consists of 14 residues. Germline values: CDR1 SGHRS, CDR2 YFSETQ. The CDR3 DNA is TGCGCCAGCAGCATAGGACAGGCCGGCTATGGCTACACCTTC. Protein product: CASSIGQAGYGYTF.

The rearrangement links TRBV6-1 to TRBJ1-5, with TRBD1 identical over 7 bases. Germline V gene data show CDR1 as MNHNS and CDR2 as SASEGT. The trim removed 4 bases at V and 0 bases at J, leaving 3 bases unmatched. The CDR3 length is 15 residues. As DNA, the CDR3 is TGTGCCAGCAGTGCCGCAGGGGGTAGCAATCAGCCCCAGCATTTT. Translation gives CASSAAGGSNQPQHF.

This clone showed up just a few times. The chain is built from TRBV5-1 and TRBJ2-1; 15 nucleotides align to TRBD2. The germline V gene has CDR1 SGHRS and CDR2 YFSETQ. Trimming at V came to 2 bases and at J to 8 bases, leaving 5 bases not matched to a gene. This CDR3 has 16 amino acids. Here the CDR3 DNA reads TGCGCCAGCAGCTTTGGACTAGCGGGAGGGAGTGATGAGCAGTTCTTC. This translates into CASSFGLAGGSDEQFF.

In this sample, this clone turned up a few times. CDR3 residues: CASSPGTGELFF. CDR3 in DNA: TGTGCCAGCAGTCCCGGGACCGGGGAGCTGTTTTTT. This chain joins TRBV6-5 and TRBJ2-2; no firm D call. The CDR3 sequence is 12 residues long. Germline V gene sequence: CDR1 MNHEY, CDR2 SVGAGI. Between the trimmed V and J ends, which lost 5 bases and 5 bases, there was a span of 6 bases.

The chain uses TRBV30 and TRBJ1-5; 7 nucleotides align to TRBD1. V gave up 3 bases and J gave up 5 bases; unmatched junction bases: 13. The germline V gene has CDR1 GTSNPN and CDR2 SVGIG (reference sequence). This CDR3 region has 16 residues. CDR3 sequence: CAWSPPTGLGYQPQHF. CDR3 coding DNA: TGTGCCTGGAGCCCCCCGACAGGGCTGGGGTATCAGCCCCAGCATTTT.

CDR3 nucleotide sequence: TGTGCCTGGAGCGCTACCAGACTAAGGTCACCGCCCAGGGGGAATGAGCAGTTCTTC. This encodes CAWSATRLRSPPRGNEQFF. V is TRBV30 and J is TRBJ2-1, with 7 positions matching TRBD1. The V and J ends lost 3 bases and 7 bases, in that order; junction bases with no gene match: 24. The length of the CDR3 is 19 residues. Germline CDR1 reads GTSNPN; CDR2 reads SVGIG (reference sequence).

This chain joins TRBV30 and TRBJ1-6; 9 bases are a match to TRBD1. The CDR3 sequence is 14 residues long. Trimming cost V 3 bases and J 10 bases; bases outside gene matches: 7. The germline V gene has CDR1 GTSNPN and CDR2 SVGIG (reference sequence). CDR3 region: CAWRGQGAASPLHF. The DNA of the CDR3 is TGTGCCTGGAGGGGACAGGGAGCGGCCTCACCCCTCCACTTT.

This clone has only a few counts. The chain links TRBV19 to TRBJ2-3, with D perhaps TRBD2 (6 bases). The CDR3 has 14 amino acids. With 8 bases removed from V and 7 bases from J, the gap between germline ends came to 19 bases. Germline V gives CDR1 LNHDA, CDR2 SQIVND (reference sequence). This CDR3 reads CASRTGLHSNTQYF. CDR3 in DNA: TGTGCCAGTCGAACGGGACTCCATTCTAATACGCAGTATTTT.

The chain carries TRBV29-1 and TRBJ1-2, with TRBD1 as a possible D gene (6 bases). There are 17 residues in the CDR3. Trimming stripped 6 bases from V and 2 bases from J, with 25 bases between. Germline CDR1 reads SQVTM; CDR2 reads ANQGSEA. In nucleotides, the CDR3 is TGCAGCGTGGGGAGGGAAAAGTGGGACACAGGAAACTATGGCTACACCTTC. It yields the protein CSVGREKWDTGNYGYTF.

There are many counts of this clone. The chain couples TRBV7-2 to TRBJ1-2; the D gene is possibly TRBD1 (6 bases). The CDR3 spans 14 residues. Germline V lookup: CDR1 SGHTA, CDR2 FQGNSA. V was trimmed by 5 bases and J by 6 bases, leaving 16 bases between them. The CDR3 spells CASSRRRDTDGYTF. The CDR3 DNA reads as TGTGCCAGCAGCCGTCGCCGGGACACCGATGGCTACACCTTC.

This chain links TRBV5-1 with TRBJ2-3, with a weak D call TRBD1 (6 bases). CDR3 length: 15 residues. Germline V gene lookup returns CDR1 SGHRS and CDR2 YFSETQ. V lost 2 bases and J lost 0, with 10 bases in between. DNA for the CDR3: TGCGCCAGCAGCTTAGAACAGGGAAGCACAGATACGCAGTATTTT. As protein: CASSLEQGSTDTQYF.

This clone came up a few times. V usage is TRBV18 and J usage is TRBJ1-1; D remains ambiguous. Trimming took off 3 bases at V and 0 bases at J, with 17 bases between the two ends. Looked up from germline, CDR1 is KGHSH and CDR2 is LQKENI. This CDR3 comprises 17 residues. CDR3 nucleotides: TGTGCCAGCTCACCCTCTAAAGGAGGGATCATGAACACTGAAGCTTTCTTT. Protein: CASSPSKGGIMNTEAFF.

This clone was observed at least ten times. The J gene is TRBJ2-1, the V gene TRBV6-6; D is possibly TRBD1 (5 bases). The CDR3 loop spans 13 amino acids. Between the trimmed V and J ends, which lost 8 bases and 8 bases, there was a span of 16 bases. CDR1 is MNHNY and CDR2 is SVGAGI in the germline V gene (reference sequence). The CDR3 DNA reads as TGTGCCAGCGGAAGGGGTGCGACGGATGAGCAGTTCTTC. Amino acid sequence: CASGRGATDEQFF.

The chain carries TRBV11-2 and TRBJ2-5; 11 nucleotides line up with TRBD2. The junction had 5 bases not matched to a gene; V was cut back by 4 bases and J by 1 base. The CDR3 totals 16 residues. Germline V lookup: CDR1 SGHAT, CDR2 FQNNGV. The CDR3: CASSSGTSGVQETQYF. CDR3 coding DNA: TGTGCCAGCAGCTCGGGGACTAGCGGAGTCCAAGAGACCCAGTACTTC. The variable domain in full, with the rest retrieved from reference TRBV11-2 and TRBJ2-5, is EAGVAQSPRYKIIEKRQSVAFWCNPISGHATLYWYQQILGQGPKLLIQFQNNGVVDDSQLPKDRFSAERLKGVDSTLKIQPAKLEDSAVYLCASSSGTSGVQETQYFGPGTRLLVL.

V gene TRBV30 combines with J gene TRBJ2-7; D perhaps matches TRBD1 (5 bases). Germline V lookup: CDR1 GTSNPN, CDR2 SVGIG (reference sequence). Trimming removed 8 bases from V and 7 bases from J, with 15 bases in between. This CDR3 is 11 amino acids long. In DNA form, the CDR3 reads TGTGCCAGGGGTGGTGGCTGGGAGCAGTACTTC. Amino acid sequence: CARGGGWEQYF.

The chain has TRBV7-9 and TRBJ1-6; 8 positions agree with TRBD1. From germline, CDR1 is SEHNR and CDR2 FQNEAQ (reference sequence). CDR3 length: 17 amino acids. With 10 bases clipped from V and 2 bases from J, the junction kept 13 bases outside the gene matches. CDR3 protein: CATPVQGGRTYNSPLHF. CDR3 in DNA: TGTGCCACCCCGGTACAGGGGGGTAGGACCTATAATTCACCCCTCCACTTT. Full variable domain (rest looked up from reference TRBV7-9 and TRBJ1-6): DTGVSQNPRHKITKRGQNVTFRCDPISEHNRLYWYRQTLGQGPEFLTYFQNEAQLEKSRLLSDRFSAERPKGSFSTLEIQRTEQGDSAMYLCATPVQGGRTYNSPLHFGNGTRLTVT.

V gene TRBV9 combines with J gene TRBJ2-5; 8 positions match TRBD2. The junction had 6 bases not matched to a gene; V was cut back by 0 bases and J by 2 bases. CDR1 SGDLS and CDR2 YYNGEE come from the germline V gene. The CDR3 loop spans 16 amino acids. The CDR3 sequence: CASSVAGGGVQETQYF. The CDR3 coding sequence is TGTGCCAGCAGCGTAGCGGGAGGGGGGGTGCAAGAGACCCAGTACTTC.